Presented here are 23 T cell receptor beta chains from one specimen sequenced in a study of T cells after yellow fever vaccination. MiXCR, applied by TCRdb to the 5' RACE reads, yields one record per CDR3 protein. The data show tens of thousands of distinct CDR3 sequences, approximately 5.5% seen once. Sequencing was performed on PBMCs, either bulk or a sorted T-cell subset (CD4+, CD8+, memory, or dextramer-sorted; not recorded which), taken on the day of the yellow fever booster vaccination. Every receptor here comes from a man aged 18 to 29 who received the YFV17D yellow fever vaccine.

This clonotype was seen many times. This chain connects TRBV6-1 to TRBJ1-5; a possible D gene is TRBD1 (6 bases). Germline V gene data show CDR1 as MNHNS and CDR2 as SASEGT. V lost 8 bases and J lost 3, with 23 bases in between. The CDR3 totals 17 residues. This CDR3 reads CASSLPPGQSFNQPQHF. The CDR3, as DNA: TGTGCCAGCTCACTCCCTCCAGGACAGAGTTTCAATCAGCCCCAGCATTTT.

This clonotype was detected only a few times. This chain connects TRBV10-3 to TRBJ2-3; 11 nucleotides agree with TRBD2. Trimming cost V 5 bases and J 4 bases; bases outside gene matches: 2. The CDR3 is 14 residues long. The germline CDR1 and CDR2 sequences are ENHRY and SYGVKD. CDR3 sequence: CAISTSGGPDTQYF. The DNA of the CDR3 is TGTGCCATCAGTACTAGCGGGGGCCCAGATACGCAGTATTTT.

This clonotype has a handful of counts. V usage is TRBV4-1 and J usage is TRBJ1-1; the match to TRBD1 covers 11 bases. Trimming at V came to 1 base and at J to 4 bases, leaving 17 bases not matched to a gene. Germline V lookup: CDR1 MGHRA, CDR2 YSYEKL. There are 20 residues in the CDR3. The CDR3 nucleotides read TGCGCCAGCAGCCAAGTCTTTCCCGGGACAGGGGGGGGAAGGCTCACTGAAGCTTTCTTT. This gives the protein CASSQVFPGTGGGRLTEAFF.

Ten or more counts support this clonotype. The genes are TRBV5-1 and TRBJ2-3; D assignment may be TRBD1 or TRBD2 (5 bases each). CDR3 size: 14 residues. Trimming stripped 3 bases from V and 10 bases from J, with 18 bases between. Germline V gene sequence: CDR1 SGHRS, CDR2 YFSETQ. CDR3 amino acids: CASSWGTENIPQYF. The CDR3 region has the DNA TGCGCCAGCAGCTGGGGGACCGAGAACATTCCGCAGTATTTT.

Ten or more counts support this clonotype. This sequence joins TRBV5-3 and TRBJ1-2; 11 positions agree with TRBD1. TRBV5-3 is assigned to the ORF class and has an uncertain function. The ends lost 4 bases at V and 6 bases at J; junction bases unmatched: 5. The CDR3 is 14 residues long. CDR3 coding DNA: TGTGCCAGAAGCGACGGACAGGGGGCCCATGGCTACACCTTC. Protein sequence: CARSDGQGAHGYTF.

This clonotype was seen a handful of times. The chain has TRBV24-1 and TRBJ2-3; TRBD1 might be the D (5 bases). The CDR3 covers 16 residues. The V and J ends lost 0 bases and 4 bases respectively, with 13 bases between them. Germline V gives CDR1 KGHDR, CDR2 SFDVKD. CDR3: CATSDLGRVDADTQYF. The CDR3 DNA is TGTGCCACCAGTGATTTGGGCAGGGTGGACGCAGATACGCAGTATTTT.

The chain couples TRBV7-2 to TRBJ2-1; possible D gene TRBD1, 7 bases. The germline CDR1 and CDR2 sequences are SGHTA and FQGNSA. This CDR3 has 15 residues. V dropped 4 bases and J dropped 6 bases, with 16 bases sitting between them. The CDR3 region is CASSSSGGPTNEQFF. The CDR3 coding sequence is TGTGCCAGCAGCTCCTCAGGGGGGCCCACCAATGAGCAGTTCTTC.

The rearrangement joins TRBV5-4 to TRBJ2-5; 16 bases agree with TRBD2. The ends lost 4 bases at V and 3 bases at J; junction bases unmatched: 6. In germline, CDR1 is SGHNT, CDR2 YYREEE (reference sequence). The CDR3 totals 17 residues. CDR3 sequence reads: CASSPGLAGGNKETQYF. CDR3 nucleotides: TGTGCCAGCAGCCCGGGACTAGCGGGGGGGAATAAAGAGACCCAGTACTTC.

This clonotype was counted many times. This sequence joins TRBV9 and TRBJ2-3, with 8 nucleotides matching TRBD2. The CDR3 is 16 residues long. Germline V lookup: CDR1 SGDLS, CDR2 YYNGEE. The V segment lost 0 bases and the J segment 2 bases; nucleotides outside the gene matches: 5. CDR3 loop: CASSVGRTSPTDTQYF. The CDR3 coding sequence is TGTGCCAGCAGCGTAGGCAGGACTAGCCCCACAGATACGCAGTATTTT.

This clonotype was recorded at least ten times. The chain uses TRBV5-6 and TRBJ1-1; D perhaps matches TRBD1 (5 bases). Germline CDR1 is SGHDT and CDR2 is YYEEEE. V lost 5 bases, J lost 1 base, and 6 bases lay in between. This CDR3 has 12 amino acids. CDR3 region: CASRGPNTEAFF. In DNA form, the CDR3 reads TGTGCCAGCAGGGGGCCGAACACTGAAGCTTTCTTT.

This clonotype was seen at least ten times. The V gene is TRBV5-1, the J gene TRBJ2-2; D is ambiguous. Trimming removed 4 bases at V and 7 bases at J, with 11 bases between. Germline CDR1 is SGHRS and CDR2 is YFSETQ. The CDR3 loop spans 13 amino acids. CDR3 in amino acids: CASSLTLGGELFF. For the CDR3, the DNA is TGCGCCAGCAGCCTAACTCTCGGCGGGGAGCTGTTTTTT.

The table lists this clonotype with a few counts. The CDR3 loop is CASSHRLTGLYEQYF. As DNA, the CDR3 is TGCGCCAGCAGCCACCGATTGACAGGTCTCTACGAGCAGTACTTC. This chain connects TRBV4-1 to TRBJ2-7, with a tentative D call TRBD1 (6 bases). CDR1 MGHRA and CDR2 YSYEKL come from the germline V gene. The V end lost 3 bases, the J end lost 3 bases, and 15 bases lay between the germline ends. The CDR3 length is 15 residues.

To note about this clonotype: A read error is possible here, since a much larger clone lies one base away. The J gene is TRBJ2-1, the V gene TRBV11-2, with D unclear. There are 14 residues in the CDR3. V was trimmed by 5 bases and J by 5 bases, leaving 13 bases between them. Germline CDR1 SGHAT, CDR2 FQNNGV. The CDR3 is CASSHGPSDNEQFF. DNA of the CDR3: TGTGCCAGCAGCCATGGCCCGAGTGACAATGAGCAGTTCTTC.

This clonotype was observed many times. The chain employs TRBV4-3 and TRBJ1-2, with a possible D match to TRBD1 (6 bases). V was trimmed by 0 bases and J by 5 bases, leaving 16 bases between them. Per the germline V gene, CDR1 is LGHNA and CDR2 is YSLEER. The CDR3 has 16 residues. In DNA form, the CDR3 reads TGCGCCAGCAGCCAAGAATGGGACACCTTTGAGTATGGCTACACCTTC. Its protein product is CASSQEWDTFEYGYTF.

This clonotype was recorded a few times. The chain is built from TRBV18 and TRBJ2-5, with D unclear. V lost 3 bases to trimming and J lost 6 bases, with 14 bases between them. Per the germline V gene, CDR1 is KGHSH and CDR2 is LQKENI. This CDR3 has 14 residues. The CDR3 sequence is CASSPAPARQTQYF. CDR3 in DNA: TGTGCCAGCTCACCGGCGCCAGCTAGGCAGACCCAGTACTTC.

This clonotype was seen ten or more times. The J gene is TRBJ2-7, the V gene TRBV20-1; 7 bases fit TRBD1. J lost 0 bases, V lost 5 bases, and 7 bases had no gene match. This CDR3 region has 14 residues. The V gene's germline CDR1 is DFQATT and CDR2 SNEGSKA (reference sequence). The CDR3 region is CSAPVTGSSYEQYF. The CDR3 DNA is TGCAGTGCTCCTGTGACAGGGAGCTCCTACGAGCAGTACTTC.

This chain uses TRBV9 with TRBJ1-2, with D hard to call. V lost 4 bases, J lost 1 base, and 17 bases lay in between. Germline-derived CDR1 and CDR2 are SGDLS and YYNGEE. This CDR3 is 16 amino acids long. This CDR3 reads CASSPGLGGLNYGYTF. The CDR3, as DNA: TGTGCCAGCAGCCCCGGCTTGGGCGGCCTTAACTATGGCTACACCTTC.

This clonotype was counted a few times. The chain carries TRBV2 and TRBJ2-1; TRBD1 matches at 8 bases. Per the germline V gene, CDR1 is SNHLY and CDR2 is FYNNEI. Trimming took 6 bases from V and 15 from J; bases not matched to a gene: 13. The CDR3 loop spans 13 amino acids. The CDR3 reads CASRIKSGQDLFF. Written as DNA, the CDR3 is TGTGCCAGCAGAATAAAGTCGGGACAGGACCTGTTCTTC.

This clonotype has a count of ten or more. This chain joins TRBV5-5 and TRBJ2-3; D gene uncertain. Trimming took off 4 bases at V and 6 bases at J, with 15 bases between the two ends. CDR3 size: 14 residues. In germline, CDR1 is SGHKS, CDR2 YYEKEE (reference sequence). CDR3 residues: CASSPLGYTDTQYF. For the CDR3, the DNA is TGTGCCAGCAGCCCACTGGGCTACACCGATACGCAGTATTTT.

This clonotype has only a few counts. The rearrangement joins TRBV5-1 to TRBJ2-7; 7 nucleotides agree with TRBD2. Germline CDR1 and CDR2: SGHRS and YFSETQ. Germline trimming cut 7 bases from V and 0 bases from J; bases unmatched to any gene: 10. The CDR3 contains 15 residues. CDR3 region: CASFPGLLHSYEQYF. CDR3 DNA sequence: TGCGCCAGCTTTCCGGGACTACTCCACTCCTACGAGCAGTACTTC.

This clonotype showed up many times. The CDR3 DNA is TGTGCCAGCAGCCCGAGACAGGAGTACGAGCAGTACTTC. Translated, it gives CASSPRQEYEQYF. The chain recombines TRBV12-3 or TRBV12-4 with TRBJ2-7; D perhaps matches TRBD1 (6 bases). CDR3 length: 13 amino acids. Deletions cut 6 bases from V and 4 bases from J, with 13 bases between.

This clonotype has a count of ten or more. The chain combines TRBV20-1 with TRBJ2-7, with D perhaps being TRBD1 or TRBD2 (6 bases each). Germline V gives CDR1 DFQATT, CDR2 SNEGSKA (reference sequence). The CDR3 consists of 11 residues. The CDR3 DNA follows: TGCAGCGGGGGCCGAACCTACGAGCAGTACTTC. It encodes CSGGRTYEQYF.

This clonotype was observed at least ten times. The genes are TRBV7-2 and TRBJ2-5; TRBD2 matches at 7 bases. Germline CDR1 reads SGHTA; CDR2 reads FQGNSA. The CDR3 covers 13 residues. V lost 4 bases and J lost 5; bases outside the gene matches: 4. CDR3 coding DNA: TGTGCCAGCAGCTCTAGCGGCCGGGAGACCCAGTACTTC. This codes for CASSSSGRETQYF. The full variable domain, in which reference TRBV7-2 and TRBJ2-5 provide the parts outside the CDR3, is GAGVSQSPSNKVTEKGKDVELRCDPISGHTALYWYRQSLGQGLEFLIYFQGNSAPDKSGLPSDRFSAERTGGSVSTLTIQRTQQEDSAVYLCASSSSGRETQYFGPGTRLLVL.